This entry lists 5 T cell receptor beta chains sequenced from one sample in a study of blood T cells in healthy people across ages. A second PCR of 7 to 11 cycles used a sample-barcoded 5' primer and a J-beta primer mix. TCRdb processed the 5' RACE reads anew with MiXCR; each CDR3 protein has one entry. The sample contains fewer than 1,000,000 distinct CDR3 sequences, about 47% of which appear only once. Sequencing was performed on blood. These receptors all stem from a man older than 75 in good health.

On this clonotype itself: A much larger clone differs from this one at a single base, so this may be a read error. The chain is built from TRBV12-3 or TRBV12-4 and TRBJ2-1, with D tentatively TRBD2 (6 bases). This CDR3 comprises 14 residues. V was pared by 8 bases and J by 5 bases, with 16 bases between. This CDR3 is CASGGVPRDNEQFF. CDR3 DNA: TGTGCCAGCGGAGGGGTTCCCCGGGACAATGAGCAGTTCTTC.

The sample holds a few counts of this clonotype. This chain uses TRBV29-1 with TRBJ2-3; D is ambiguous. Germline V lookup: CDR1 SQVTM, CDR2 ANQGSEA. This CDR3 spans 11 amino acids. Between the trimmed V and J ends, which lost 7 bases and 6 bases, there was a span of 11 bases. CDR3 in amino acids: CSGDLLDTQYF. CDR3 in DNA: TGCAGCGGAGATTTATTGGATACGCAGTATTTT.

V is TRBV12-3 or TRBV12-4 and J is TRBJ2-1; a weak D match, TRBD1 (6 bases). With 4 bases removed from V and 6 bases from J, the gap between germline ends came to 16 bases. CDR3 size: 15 residues. CDR3 in DNA: TGTGCCAGCAGTTCCCTTGGCGTACAGGGCAATGAGCAGTTCTTC. This codes for CASSSLGVQGNEQFF.

The chain has TRBV28 and TRBJ2-3, with 8 nucleotides matching TRBD1. Trimming took 5 bases from V and 1 from J; bases not matched to a gene: 11. In germline, CDR1 is MDHEN, CDR2 SYDVKM. This CDR3 is 17 amino acids long. The CDR3 sequence: CASSLLLPGQGTDTQYF. The CDR3 nucleotides are TGTGCCAGCAGTCTTCTTCTCCCGGGACAGGGCACAGATACGCAGTATTTT.

J is TRBJ2-5 and V is TRBV7-9; 14 bases map to TRBD2. Matching the DNA end better, TRBJ2-7 makes the J call doubtful. The CDR3 is 16 amino acids. CDR1 and CDR2 from the germline V gene are SEHNR and FQNEAQ (reference sequence). CDR3 nucleotides: TGTGCCAGCAGCACTCCCGGGACTAGCGGGGGATACGAGCAGTACTTC. It encodes CASSTPGTSGGYEQYF.